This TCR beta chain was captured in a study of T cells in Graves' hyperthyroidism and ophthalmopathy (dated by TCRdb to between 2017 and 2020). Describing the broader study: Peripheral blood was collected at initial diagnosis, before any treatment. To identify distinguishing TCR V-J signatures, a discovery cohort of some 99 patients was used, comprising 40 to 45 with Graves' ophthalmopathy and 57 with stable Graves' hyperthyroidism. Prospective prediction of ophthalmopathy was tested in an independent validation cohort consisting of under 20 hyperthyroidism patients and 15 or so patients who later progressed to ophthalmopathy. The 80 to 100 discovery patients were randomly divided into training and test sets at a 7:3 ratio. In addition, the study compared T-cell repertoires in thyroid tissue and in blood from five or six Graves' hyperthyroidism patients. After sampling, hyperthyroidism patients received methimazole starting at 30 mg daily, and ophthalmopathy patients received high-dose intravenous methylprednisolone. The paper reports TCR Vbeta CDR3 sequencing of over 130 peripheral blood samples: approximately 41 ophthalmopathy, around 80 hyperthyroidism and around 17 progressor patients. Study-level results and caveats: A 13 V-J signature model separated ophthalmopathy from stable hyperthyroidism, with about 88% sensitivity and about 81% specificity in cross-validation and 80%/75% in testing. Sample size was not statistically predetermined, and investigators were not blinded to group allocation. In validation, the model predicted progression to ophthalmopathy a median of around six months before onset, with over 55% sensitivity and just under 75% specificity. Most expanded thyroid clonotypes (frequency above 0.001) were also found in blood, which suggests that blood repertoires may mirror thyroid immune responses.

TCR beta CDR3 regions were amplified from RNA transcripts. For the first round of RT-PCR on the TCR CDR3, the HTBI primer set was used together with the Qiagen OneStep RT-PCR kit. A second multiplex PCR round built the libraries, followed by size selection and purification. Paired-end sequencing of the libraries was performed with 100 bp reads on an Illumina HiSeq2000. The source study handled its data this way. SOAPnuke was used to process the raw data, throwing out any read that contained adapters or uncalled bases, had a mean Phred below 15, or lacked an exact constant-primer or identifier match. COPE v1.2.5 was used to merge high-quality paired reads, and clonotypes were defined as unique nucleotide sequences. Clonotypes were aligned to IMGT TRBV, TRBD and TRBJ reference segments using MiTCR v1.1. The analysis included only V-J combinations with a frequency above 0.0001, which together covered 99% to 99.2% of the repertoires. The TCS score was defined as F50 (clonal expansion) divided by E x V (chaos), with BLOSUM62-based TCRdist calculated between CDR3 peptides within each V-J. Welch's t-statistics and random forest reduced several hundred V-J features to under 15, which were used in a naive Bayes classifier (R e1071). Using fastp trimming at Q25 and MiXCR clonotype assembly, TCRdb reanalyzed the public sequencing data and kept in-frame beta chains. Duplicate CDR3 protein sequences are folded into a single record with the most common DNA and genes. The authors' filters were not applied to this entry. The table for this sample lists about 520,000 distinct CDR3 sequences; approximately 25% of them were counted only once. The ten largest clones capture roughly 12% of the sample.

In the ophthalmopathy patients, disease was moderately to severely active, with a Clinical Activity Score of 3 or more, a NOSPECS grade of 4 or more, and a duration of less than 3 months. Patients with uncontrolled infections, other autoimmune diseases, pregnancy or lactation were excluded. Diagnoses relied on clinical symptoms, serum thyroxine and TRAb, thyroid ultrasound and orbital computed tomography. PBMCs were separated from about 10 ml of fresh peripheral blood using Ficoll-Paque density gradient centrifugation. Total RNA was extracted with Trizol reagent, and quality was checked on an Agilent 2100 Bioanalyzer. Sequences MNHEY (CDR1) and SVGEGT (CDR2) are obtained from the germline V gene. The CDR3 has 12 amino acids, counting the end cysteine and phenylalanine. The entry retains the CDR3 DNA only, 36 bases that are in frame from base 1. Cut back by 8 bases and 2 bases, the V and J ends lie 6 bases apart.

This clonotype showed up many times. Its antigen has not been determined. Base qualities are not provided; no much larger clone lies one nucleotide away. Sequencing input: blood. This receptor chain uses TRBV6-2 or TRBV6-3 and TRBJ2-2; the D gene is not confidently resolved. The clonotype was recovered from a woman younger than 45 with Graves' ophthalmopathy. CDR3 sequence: CASDRNTGELFF. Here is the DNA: TGTGCCAGCGATCGAAACACCGGGGAGCTGTTTTTT.